The clone carrying this TCR beta chain has just one count. What it binds is not known. An end of the junction does not agree with germline; a read error may underlie this. The data were taken from a study of T cell repertoires in cytomegalovirus infection. Study overall: It was the public TCR beta signatures that indicated both CMV infection and matching HLA type. Broader study findings: Summed public TCR beta family frequency identified CMV carriers bearing the relevant HLA. CMV-specific TCR beta clonotypes restricted by HLA-C were the ones dominating the ex vivo response.

MiXCR was run by TCRdb on the reads, yielding one entry per CDR3 protein. In the table there are roughly 640,000 distinct CDR3 sequences, around 24% of which are singletons. The sequence was obtained from a human donor in good health (CMV status not recorded). Some clones in this sample may be carry-over from other donors' samples. The specimen was CD8+ T cells from PBMCs.

This CDR3 is CACSLQSGVYGYTF. The CDR3 nucleotides read TGTGCCTGCAGCCTTCAAAGTGGGGTCTATGGCTACACCTTC. The genes are TRBV7-9 and TRBJ1-2, with D unclear. The germline gives CDR1 SEHNR, CDR2 FQNEAQ (reference sequence). The CDR3 has 14 residues.